One sample yielded the 4 T cell receptor beta chains listed below, sequenced in a study of technical replicates of blood from a handful of donors. The assay was immunoSEQ multiplex PCR, and TCRdb's table has in-frame clones only and misses some. The profile shows about 70,000 clones, about 90% of them singletons. Sequencing was performed on T cells isolated from PBMCs. The receptor set was obtained from a human donor in good health.

This clone appeared a few times. J is TRBJ1-1 and V is TRBV9; 10 positions match TRBD1. The CDR3 extends over 14 amino acids. V was pared by 2 bases and J by 4 bases, with 2 bases of the junction left unmatched. Germline CDR1 is SGDLS and CDR2 is YYNGEE. In DNA, the CDR3 is TGTGCCAGCAGCGTGCGGACAGGGGGCACTGAAGCTTTCTTT. Protein product: CASSVRTGGTEAFF.

This chain uses TRBV4-3 with TRBJ2-7, with 14 positions matching TRBD2. The junction had 3 bases not matched to a gene; V was cut back by 4 bases and J by 4 bases. The CDR3 is 15 amino acids. Germline CDR1 and CDR2: LGHNA and YSLEER. CDR3 sequence: CASSPGLAGVYEQYF. Here the CDR3 DNA reads TGCGCCAGCAGCCCGGGACTAGCGGGAGTATACGAGCAGTACTTC.

J is TRBJ1-5 and V is TRBV28; D possibly corresponds to TRBD1 (5 bases). V gave up 6 bases and J gave up 3 bases, with 12 bases separating them. Germline-derived CDR1 and CDR2 are MDHEN and SYDVKM. The CDR3 extends over 14 amino acids. The CDR3 nucleotides are TGTGCCAGCAGGGCGGCAGGGAACAATCAGCCCCAGCATTTT. Translating it yields CASRAAGNNQPQHF.

The DNA of the CDR3 is TGTGCCAGCAGCCAAGATCGGAGGGGCACAGATACGCAGTATTTT. Its translation is CASSQDRRGTDTQYF. The chain combines TRBV4-2 with TRBJ2-3; D might be TRBD2 (6 bases). V dropped 0 bases and J dropped 1 base, with 8 bases sitting between them. The V gene's germline CDR1 is LGHNA and CDR2 YNFKEQ. This CDR3 is built from 15 residues.